This TCR beta chain was identified during a study of blood T cell repertoires in COVID-19. This clone has a count of ten or more. Profiled with immunoSEQ multiplex PCR; TCRdb holds only in-frame clones, not every one. The sample has approximately 100,000 clones; roughly 92% are singletons. Per germline, CDR1 MGHRA and CDR2 YSYEKL. This CDR3 spans 17 amino acids. Losses at the gene ends were 3 bases for V and 2 bases for J; bases not matched to a gene: 12. This receptor was taken from a man in his fifties with active COVID-19. The source material was peripheral blood. The chain joins TRBV4-1 to TRBJ2-5; 7 nucleotides line up with TRBD1. The chain's CDR3 is CASSQGRQGLLQETQYF. CDR3 sequence (DNA): TGCGCCAGCAGCCAGGGTCGACAGGGCTTATTGCAAGAGACCCAGTACTTC.